One sample yielded the 29 T cell receptor beta chains listed below, sequenced in a study of human T cells and chemical hapten exposure. Time point of the sample: pre-sensitization, week 0. Treatment denoted: therapeutic diphenylcyclopropenone sensitization with weekly scalp DPC. TCRdb independently ran MiXCR on the RACE reads; one entry per CDR3 protein. The table has approximately 320,000 distinct CDR3 sequences, over 5% seen once. Sample: whole blood, taken in connection with sensitization to the hapten diphenylcyclopropenone (DPC). Receptors originate from a woman aged 18 to 35 with alopecia areata. Some clones in this sample may be carry-over from other donors' samples.

The sample holds a few counts of this clonotype. The chain recombines TRBV4-1 with TRBJ1-1; 8 bases align to TRBD1. CDR1 MGHRA and CDR2 YSYEKL come from the germline V gene. Unmatched junction bases numbered 4, after V lost 3 bases and J lost 1 base. The CDR3 loop spans 15 amino acids. CDR3 sequence: CASSHWTGKNTEAFF. The CDR3 nucleotides read TGCGCCAGCAGCCATTGGACAGGGAAGAACACTGAAGCTTTCTTT.

This clonotype has ten or more counts. This rearrangement joins TRBV12-3 or TRBV12-4 to TRBJ1-5; no clear D. Trimming took 6 bases from V and 7 from J, leaving 13 bases between them. The CDR3 sequence is 13 residues long. CDR3 coding DNA: TGTGCCAGCAGCCGTAACAGAGACCAGCCCCAGCATTTT. It translates to CASSRNRDQPQHF.

This clonotype was counted many times. J is TRBJ2-5 and V is TRBV14; no clear D. Trimming took 4 bases from V and 1 from J, leaving 7 bases between them. Per germline, CDR1 SGHDN and CDR2 FVKESK. This CDR3 has 13 residues. The CDR3 sequence is CASSRAFQETQYF. The CDR3 DNA is TGTGCCAGCAGCCGTGCGTTCCAAGAGACCCAGTACTTC.

This clonotype was observed a handful of times. The chain is built from TRBV27 and TRBJ2-7; 7 nucleotides line up with TRBD1. Trimming cost V 9 bases and J 2 bases; bases outside gene matches: 22. The CDR3 length is 18 residues. Germline CDR1 is MNHEY and CDR2 is SMNVEV (reference sequence). The CDR3 sequence: CARTIRRIRQGTTYEQYF. The CDR3 region has the DNA TGTGCCAGGACGATCCGACGCATACGACAGGGCACTACCTACGAGCAGTACTTC.

The chain carries TRBV20-1 and TRBJ1-4; 9 bases map to TRBD1. The CDR3 contains 14 residues. Germline CDR1 reads DFQATT; CDR2 reads SNEGSKA (reference sequence). The V gene end was trimmed by 6 bases and the J gene end by 5 bases; junction bases not matched to a gene: 7. The CDR3 coding sequence is TGCAGTGCGAAACAGGGGGCCTTCAATGAAAAACTGTTTTTT. It codes for CSAKQGAFNEKLFF.

This clonotype was counted many times. The chain carries TRBV10-3 and TRBJ1-1; TRBD1 matches at 8 bases. Trimming took 3 bases from V and 3 from J; bases not matched to a gene: 0. The CDR3 is made up of 13 amino acids. CDR1 is ENHRY, CDR2 SYGVKD, per germline. For the CDR3, the DNA is TGTGCCATCAGTGACAGGGGGCACACTGAAGCTTTCTTT. Protein product: CAISDRGHTEAFF.

This clonotype occurred many times. The DNA of the CDR3 is TGTGCCATCAGTGAACCGACAGTCTCCTACAATGAGCAGTTCTTC. Protein: CAISEPTVSYNEQFF. The chain links TRBV10-3 to TRBJ2-1; tentatively, D is TRBD1 (5 bases). The CDR3 runs 15 residues. Looked up from germline, CDR1 is ENHRY and CDR2 is SYGVKD. Trimming left V 3 bases short and J 0 bases short, with 9 bases between.

This clonotype was picked up many times. V usage is TRBV4-2 and J usage is TRBJ1-1; tentatively, D is TRBD1 (5 bases). V was trimmed by 3 bases and J by 7 bases, leaving 9 bases between them. CDR1 LGHNA and CDR2 YNFKEQ come from the germline V gene. The CDR3 consists of 12 residues. DNA for the CDR3: TGTGCCAGCAGCCAGCCCACAGGTGAAGCTTTCTTT. Protein: CASSQPTGEAFF.

The rearrangement joins TRBV7-2 to TRBJ2-7; 9 positions match TRBD1. This CDR3 spans 15 amino acids. V gave up 4 bases and J gave up 11 bases; unmatched junction bases: 15. The germline CDR1 and CDR2 sequences are SGHTA and FQGNSA. In DNA form, the CDR3 reads TGTGCCAGCAGCTCCAGCCCTCGGGACAGGGAGTGGGAGTACTTC. Protein product: CASSSSPRDREWEYF.

This clonotype was counted only a few times. The chain couples TRBV4-3 to TRBJ1-6, with D perhaps matching TRBD1 (5 bases). The CDR3 length is 17 residues. CDR1 is LGHNA and CDR2 is YSLEER in the germline V gene. Deletions cut 0 bases from V and 3 bases from J, with 12 bases between. CDR3 nucleotide sequence: TGCGCCAGCAGCCAAGAAGAGGGCAGGGTCTATAATTCACCCCTCCACTTT. Residues: CASSQEEGRVYNSPLHF.

This clonotype was seen many times. This chain joins TRBV27 and TRBJ1-1, with D perhaps TRBD1 (5 bases). V was cut by 4 bases and J by 3 bases, with 15 bases left in between. Germline CDR1 is MNHEY and CDR2 is SMNVEV (reference sequence). The CDR3 loop spans 15 amino acids. The chain's CDR3 is CASSSTGPRYTEAFF. CDR3 bases: TGTGCCAGCAGTTCCACGGGACCGCGGTACACTGAAGCTTTCTTT.

This clonotype was detected only a few times. The V and J genes are TRBV2 and TRBJ1-2; 7 bases agree with TRBD1. CDR3 length: 15 amino acids. V trimming: 4 bases; J trimming: 0 bases; junction bases outside the gene matches: 5. Germline CDR1 SNHLY, CDR2 FYNNEI. CDR3 in amino acids: CASSVQGFANYGYTF. In DNA form, the CDR3 reads TGTGCCAGCAGTGTACAGGGGTTTGCTAACTATGGCTACACCTTC.

The chain recombines TRBV20-1 with TRBJ1-5; the D is unclear. Germline V gene sequence: CDR1 DFQATT, CDR2 SNEGSKA (reference sequence). The CDR3 covers 13 residues. V lost 4 bases to trimming and J lost 4 bases, with 11 bases between them. This CDR3 is CSAIQDGNQPQHF. The CDR3 nucleotides read TGCAGTGCTATACAAGACGGAAATCAGCCCCAGCATTTT.

This clonotype occurred a few times. The V gene is TRBV20-1, the J gene TRBJ1-2; D remains ambiguous. The CDR3 runs to 10 residues. Trimming removed 3 bases at V and 4 bases at J, with 3 bases between. Germline CDR1 and CDR2: DFQATT and SNEGSKA (reference sequence). The CDR3 DNA reads TGCAGTGCTAGTAGCTATGGCTACACCTTC. Encoded protein: CSASSYGYTF.

The table lists this clonotype with many counts. This chain links TRBV7-2 with TRBJ2-3; TRBD1 matches at 7 bases. Germline lookup yields CDR1 SGHTA and CDR2 FQGNSA. J gave up 0 bases and V 5 bases, and 14 bases lay outside the gene matches. This CDR3 region has 18 residues. The CDR3 region has the DNA TGTGCCAGCAGCACGACAGGGTTGTATCACTATAGCACAGATACGCAGTATTTT. As protein: CASSTTGLYHYSTDTQYF.

This clonotype showed up just a few times. The V and J genes are TRBV24-1 and TRBJ1-2; D remains unclear. V shed 9 bases and J shed 2 bases, with 15 bases lying between them. Germline loops: CDR1 KGHDR, CDR2 SFDVKD. CDR3 length equals 14 residues. Here the CDR3 reads CATSDQRSNYGYTF. CDR3 nucleotides: TGTGCCACCTCAGACCAGCGGTCCAACTATGGCTACACCTTC.

J is TRBJ2-7 and V is TRBV6-6, with D uncertain. CDR3 length equals 15 residues. The germline gives CDR1 MNHNY, CDR2 SVGAGI (reference sequence). Trimming shortened V by 0 bases and J by 2 bases, and 11 bases separated the two germline ends. In nucleotides, the CDR3 is TGTGCCAGCAGTTACTCACCCTACTTACCCTACGAGCAGTACTTC. Amino acid sequence: CASSYSPYLPYEQYF.

This rearrangement joins TRBV27 to TRBJ2-1; the D call may be TRBD1 or TRBD2 (5 bases each). Germline V gene lookup returns CDR1 MNHEY and CDR2 SMNVEV (reference sequence). The CDR3 has 14 amino acids. The V end was cut by 1 base, the J end by 9 bases, with 13 bases between. The CDR3 nucleotides are TGTGCCAGCAGTTTATGGGGGACCCCCGGTGAGCAGTTCTTC. It yields the protein CASSLWGTPGEQFF.

The V gene is TRBV15, the J gene TRBJ2-2; D might be TRBD1 (6 bases). V lost 5 bases to trimming and J lost 1 base, with 14 bases between them. This CDR3 comprises 16 residues. CDR1 LNHNV and CDR2 YYDKDF come from the germline V gene (reference sequence). CDR3 amino acids: CATSGVGHRNTGELFF. The CDR3 bases are TGTGCCACCAGCGGGGTGGGACACAGGAACACCGGGGAGCTGTTTTTT.

This clonotype occurred many times. The V and J genes are TRBV28 and TRBJ1-2; D uncertain. Trimming removed 5 bases from V and 13 bases from J, with 17 bases in between. The CDR3 length is 12 residues. Per the germline V gene, CDR1 is MDHEN and CDR2 is SYDVKM. Here the CDR3 reads CASSLIDTLSTF. The DNA of the CDR3 is TGTGCCAGCAGTCTAATAGACACTCTTTCCACCTTC.

The chain links TRBV20-1 to TRBJ2-7, with 8 bases fitting TRBD1. CDR1 is DFQATT, CDR2 SNEGSKA, per germline (reference sequence). With V trimmed by 5 bases and J by 2 bases, 8 bases remained unmatched. The CDR3 is 14 amino acids. CDR3: CSAAQGASPYEQYF. CDR3 nucleotides: TGCAGTGCTGCCCAGGGGGCTAGTCCCTACGAGCAGTACTTC.

This clonotype was recorded a few times. The J gene is TRBJ1-5, the V gene TRBV12-5; 12 nucleotides match TRBD1. In germline, CDR1 is LGHNT, CDR2 FRNRAP. V was clipped by 4 bases and J by 5 bases; unmatched bases: 3. This CDR3 region has 15 residues. The CDR3 region is CASGSGTGGYQPQHF. Here the CDR3 DNA reads TGTGCTAGTGGTTCCGGGACAGGGGGCTATCAGCCCCAGCATTTT.

This clonotype was observed at least ten times. The J gene is TRBJ2-1, the V gene TRBV27; D may match TRBD1 or TRBD2 (5 bases each). This CDR3 is 14 amino acids long. Germline-derived CDR1 and CDR2 are MNHEY and SMNVEV (reference sequence). V was cut by 3 bases and J by 9 bases, with 15 bases left in between. Written as DNA, the CDR3 is TGTGCCAGCAGTTTTGAGCAGGGACCAGGTGAGCAGTTCTTC. Protein sequence: CASSFEQGPGEQFF.

This clonotype showed up just a few times. The V and J genes are TRBV20-1 and TRBJ1-2; possibly TRBD1 for D (5 bases). The CDR3 has 14 amino acids. CDR1 and CDR2 (germline): DFQATT, SNEGSKA (reference sequence). V dropped 5 bases and J dropped 3 bases, with 16 bases sitting between them. CDR3 bases: TGCAGTGCTTCCCCCCCAGGGTCTCACTATGGCTACACCTTC. It encodes CSASPPGSHYGYTF.

This clonotype was detected ten times or more. V and J are TRBV6-5 and TRBJ2-6, with a possible D match to TRBD2 (6 bases). The ends were cut back, 0 bases at V and 0 bases at J, with 24 bases in the middle. The germline V gene has CDR1 MNHEY and CDR2 SVGAGI. CDR3 length equals 22 residues. The CDR3 spells CASSYSLDWDWSAVSGANVLTF. Here the CDR3 DNA reads TGTGCCAGCAGTTACTCCCTGGATTGGGACTGGTCCGCGGTCTCTGGGGCCAACGTCCTGACTTTC.

At least ten counts were recorded for this clonotype. This chain connects TRBV6-6 to TRBJ2-7; tentatively, D is TRBD2 (6 bases). This CDR3 contains 14 residues. Germline CDR1 MNHNY, CDR2 SVGAGI (reference sequence). The V end lost 4 bases, the J end lost 3 bases, and 13 bases lay between the germline ends. Here the CDR3 DNA reads TGTGCCAGCAGTTCCGTATCGGGGGTCTACGAGCAGTACTTC. Residues: CASSSVSGVYEQYF.

This clonotype was seen repeatedly, ten times or more. This rearrangement joins TRBV6-2 or TRBV6-3 to TRBJ2-3; D is unresolved. Per the germline V gene, CDR1 is MNHEY and CDR2 is SVGEGT. The length of the CDR3 is 13 residues. V lost 0 bases and J lost 8, with 9 bases in between. CDR3 residues: CASSYSGAGTQYF. CDR3 bases: TGTGCCAGCAGTTACTCTGGTGCAGGTACGCAGTATTTT.

This chain links TRBV7-9 with TRBJ2-7, with 7 bases that match TRBD2. Per germline, CDR1 SEHNR and CDR2 FQNEAQ (reference sequence). This CDR3 spans 13 amino acids. Trimming cost V 10 bases and J 4 bases; bases outside gene matches: 10. The CDR3 nucleotides are TGTGCCACCACCTCTTGGGGGGGATACGAGCAGTACTTC. Translated, it gives CATTSWGGYEQYF.

This clonotype was seen repeatedly, ten times or more. The rearrangement joins TRBV6-5 to TRBJ2-5; no reliable D call. Germline V CDR1 and CDR2: MNHEY, SVGAGI. The ends were cut back, 1 base at V and 5 bases at J, with 11 bases in the middle. The CDR3 extends over 14 amino acids. DNA for the CDR3: TGTGCCAGCAGTTACTTCAAAGGGTCCGAGACCCAGTACTTC. Amino acid sequence: CASSYFKGSETQYF.